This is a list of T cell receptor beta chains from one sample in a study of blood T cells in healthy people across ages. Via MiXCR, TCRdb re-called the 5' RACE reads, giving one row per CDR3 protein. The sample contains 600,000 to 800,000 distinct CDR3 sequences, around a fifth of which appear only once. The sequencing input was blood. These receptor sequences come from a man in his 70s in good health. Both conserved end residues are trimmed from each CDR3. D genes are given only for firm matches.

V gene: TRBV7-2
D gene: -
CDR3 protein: ASSPYGTAYEQY

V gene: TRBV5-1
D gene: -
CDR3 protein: ASSSWGTNEKLF

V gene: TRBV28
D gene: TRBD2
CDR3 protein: ASSLLAGGLYNEQF

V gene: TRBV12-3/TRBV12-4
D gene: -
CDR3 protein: ASSYRESSYNEQF

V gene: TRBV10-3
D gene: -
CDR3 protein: AISDGVHANNEQF

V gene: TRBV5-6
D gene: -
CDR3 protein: ASSLYRDLTDTQY

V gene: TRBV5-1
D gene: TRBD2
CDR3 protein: ASSLGSSGSSTGELF

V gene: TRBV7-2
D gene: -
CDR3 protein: ASSLEAGPYQETQY

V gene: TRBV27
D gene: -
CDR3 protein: ASSPRGVRRTNEKLF

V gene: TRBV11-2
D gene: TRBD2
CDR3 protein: ASSFTPGLAGSEQF